This T cell receptor beta chain was observed in a study of T cell changes during pregnancy in multiple sclerosis. TCRdb's table, derived via immunoSEQ multiplex PCR, lists solely in-frame clones and lacks some. The sample consists of approximately 52,000 clones, over 75% of them appearing once. V gave up 2 bases and J gave up 1 base, with 21 bases separating them. There are 19 residues in the CDR3. From germline, CDR1 is SGHTA and CDR2 FQGNSA. The chain employs TRBV7-2 and TRBJ1-5; D remains ambiguous. The specimen comprised CD4+ T cells from peripheral blood mononuclear cells, sampled in the second trimester of pregnancy. This TCR was sampled from a female donor with multiple sclerosis, enrolled in a pregnancy study. In DNA, the CDR3 is TGTGCCAGCAGCTTATCAGTCGGCGGGCGATTGACCAGCAATCAGCCCCAGCATTTT. Amino acids: CASSLSVGGRLTSNQPQHF.